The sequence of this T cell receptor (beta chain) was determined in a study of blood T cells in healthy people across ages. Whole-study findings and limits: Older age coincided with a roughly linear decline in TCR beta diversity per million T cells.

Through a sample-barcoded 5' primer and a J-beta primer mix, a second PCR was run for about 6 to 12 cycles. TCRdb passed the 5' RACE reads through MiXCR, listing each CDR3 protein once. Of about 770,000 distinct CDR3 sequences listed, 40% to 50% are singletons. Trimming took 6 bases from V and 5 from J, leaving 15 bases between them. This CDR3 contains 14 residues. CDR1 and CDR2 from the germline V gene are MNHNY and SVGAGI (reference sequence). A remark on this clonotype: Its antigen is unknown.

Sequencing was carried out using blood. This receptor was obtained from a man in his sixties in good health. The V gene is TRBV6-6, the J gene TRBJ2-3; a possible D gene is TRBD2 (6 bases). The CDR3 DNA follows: TGTGCCAGCAGGGACTACTTAAGGGAAGATACGCAGTATTTT. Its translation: CASRDYLREDTQYF.